These T cell receptor beta chains were read from a single sample in a study of T-cell reconstitution after alpha-beta-depleted transplantation in children. TCRdb recomputed calls from the PCR reads with MiXCR, one row per CDR3 protein. The top ten hold over 2% of the sample, which has about 640,000 distinct CDR3 sequences, 10% to 15% seen once. The starting material was PBMCs, mostly from graft donor cells, obtained 360 days after TCRalphabeta/CD19-depleted stem cell transplant. All receptors derive from a male patient between 5 and 17 years old who had a stem cell transplant for acute myeloid leukemia, so the T cells may come from the graft donor. Each CDR3 is given with its conserved first and last residue. The order of the fields is V gene, J gene, clone size, D gene, CDR3 protein, CDR3 DNA. The D gene is left open where the match is weak. Clone size appears in some rows only: once, few, many, or a class for an expanded clone.

>TRBV7-2|TRBJ2-7|.|.
CASSLEGFRTYEQYF
TGTGCCAGCAGCTTAGAAGGCTTCCGAACCTACGAGCAGTACTTC
>TRBV6-2/TRBV6-3|TRBJ2-7|many|TRBD2
CASSYPTSGRLDEQYF
TGTGCCAGCAGTTACCCAACTAGCGGGAGACTCGACGAGCAGTACTTC
>TRBV6-1|TRBJ2-5|few|TRBD2
CASTVNGLAAYQETQYF
TGTGCCAGCACTGTGAATGGCCTAGCGGCGTACCAAGAGACCCAGTACTTC
>TRBV27|TRBJ2-1|many|TRBD2
CASSLRTSGGLWQFF
TGTGCCAGCAGTTTAAGAACTAGCGGGGGTCTATGGCAGTTCTTC
>TRBV12-3/TRBV12-4|TRBJ2-2|few|TRBD2
CASSLRLAGYTGELFF
TGTGCCAGCAGTTTGCGCCTAGCGGGCTACACCGGGGAGCTGTTTTTT
>TRBV6-2/TRBV6-3|TRBJ1-4|.|.
CASGGEKLFF
TGTGCCAGCGGGGGAGAAAAACTGTTTTTT
>TRBV29-1|TRBJ2-7|many|.
CSVKDSYEQYF
TGCAGCGTTAAGGACTCGTACGAGCAGTACTTC
>TRBV6-2/TRBV6-3|TRBJ1-1|.|.
CASSYLRGTEAFF
TGTGCCAGCAGTTACCTCAGGGGCACTGAAGCTTTCTTT
>TRBV28|TRBJ2-1|.|TRBD2
CASSLSWTSGTDNEQFF
TGTGCCAGCAGTTTATCCTGGACTAGCGGGACCGACAATGAGCAGTTCTTC
>TRBV10-3|TRBJ2-6|few|.
CAISQGAPGANVLTF
TGTGCCATCAGTCAAGGGGCCCCTGGGGCCAACGTCCTGACTTTC
>TRBV24-1|TRBJ2-1|few|TRBD2
CATSGQLAGSNEQFF
TGTGCCACCAGTGGGCAACTAGCGGGAAGTAATGAGCAGTTCTTC
>TRBV20-1|TRBJ2-5|.|.
CSARVPPTETQYF
TGCAGTGCTAGAGTTCCCCCTACGGAGACCCAGTACTTC
>TRBV5-6|TRBJ2-2|few|.
CASSLLQDPGELFF
TGTGCCAGCAGCTTGCTGCAGGATCCGGGGGAGCTGTTTTTT
>TRBV7-2|TRBJ2-7|few|.
CASSPVETVSSYEQYF
TGTGCCAGCAGCCCAGTAGAGACAGTGAGCTCCTACGAGCAGTACTTC
>TRBV24-1|TRBJ2-2|few|.
CATTGRGPPGELFF
TGTGCCACCACAGGCAGGGGACCCCCCGGGGAGCTGTTTTTT
>TRBV28|TRBJ2-7|many|TRBD2
CASSPLGLAYEQYF
TGTGCCAGCAGTCCCTTGGGACTAGCTTACGAGCAGTACTTC
>TRBV4-3|TRBJ2-1|.|TRBD1
CASSQGDRGFSNEQFF
TGCGCCAGCAGCCAAGGGGACAGGGGATTTTCTAATGAGCAGTTCTTC
>TRBV7-9|TRBJ1-2|.|TRBD1
CASSANRDRGNYGYTF
TGTGCCAGCAGCGCGAACCGGGACAGGGGAAACTATGGCTACACCTTC
>TRBV6-2/TRBV6-3|TRBJ2-5|.|TRBD2
CASLQGLGRKTQYF
TGTGCCAGTTTACAGGGACTAGGAAGAAAGACCCAGTACTTC
>TRBV7-4|TRBJ2-7|.|.
CAVLRVSYELYF
TGTGCCGTCCTCAGAGTCTCCTACGAGCTGTACTTC
>TRBV11-1|TRBJ2-2|many|.
CASSLVTEAGELFF
TGTGCCAGCAGCTTAGTGACAGAGGCCGGGGAGCTGTTTTTT
>TRBV10-3|TRBJ2-5|many|.
CAISRELETQYF
TGTGCCATCAGTAGGGAGTTGGAGACCCAGTACTTC
>TRBV7-9|TRBJ2-1|.|.
CASSLIQSSYNEQFF
TGTGCCAGCAGCTTAATTCAGAGCTCCTACAATGAGCAGTTCTTC
>TRBV3-1|TRBJ2-1|many|.
CASSQGIDSLREQFF
TGTGCCAGCAGCCAAGGGATTGACTCCCTCAGGGAGCAGTTCTTC
>TRBV27|TRBJ2-2|.|TRBD2
CASSLMLAGGELFF
TGTGCCAGCAGTTTGATGCTAGCGGGCGGGGAGCTGTTTTTT
>TRBV9|TRBJ2-1|.|.
CASSAPRTPDNEQFF
TGTGCCAGCAGCGCCCCCCGGACTCCCGACAATGAGCAGTTCTTC
>TRBV6-2/TRBV6-3|TRBJ2-1|few|.
CASSLRPSLEDNEQFF
TGTGCCAGCAGTCTTCGCCCTAGCTTGGAAGACAATGAGCAGTTCTTC
>TRBV29-1|TRBJ1-1|few|.
CSVRGGTEAFF
TGCAGCGTCAGGGGCGGAACTGAAGCTTTCTTT
>TRBV20-1|TRBJ2-3|.|.
CSARDDARLGTDTQYF
TGCAGTGCTAGAGATGATGCCAGGCTAGGGACAGATACGCAGTATTTT
>TRBV12-3/TRBV12-4|TRBJ2-3|.|TRBD2
CASILALADRTDTQYF
TGTGCCAGCATACTCGCACTAGCGGACCGCACAGATACGCAGTATTTT
>TRBV28|TRBJ2-5|.|TRBD1
CASSPSGQGRETQYF
TGTGCCAGCAGTCCCTCGGGACAGGGAAGGGAGACCCAGTACTTC
>TRBV7-8|TRBJ2-7|.|TRBD2
CASSSLAGAPYEQYF
TGTGCCAGCAGCTCATTAGCGGGAGCCCCCTACGAGCAGTACTTC
>TRBV25-1|TRBJ2-1|many|TRBD2
CASSSMTSGIGGAKFF
TGTGCCAGCAGTTCTATGACTAGCGGGATTGGAGGAGCCAAGTTCTTC
>TRBV3-1|TRBJ2-5|.|.
CASSPQDF
TGTGCCAGCAGCCCCCAGGATTTC
>TRBV6-5|TRBJ1-1|.|.
CASSWDGRNTEAFF
TGTGCCAGCAGTTGGGACGGGAGGAACACTGAAGCTTTCTTT
>TRBV25-1|TRBJ2-7|few|TRBD2
CASKLAGDYEQYF
TGTGCCAGCAAACTAGCGGGAGACTACGAGCAGTACTTC
>TRBV28|TRBJ1-4|.|.
CASSPSGRLEKLFF
TGTGCCAGCAGTCCCTCGGGGAGACTTGAAAAACTGTTTTTT
>TRBV19|TRBJ2-3|.|.
CASRTLGVGTDTQYF
TGTGCCAGTAGGACGCTGGGGGTAGGCACAGATACGCAGTATTTT
>TRBV20-1|TRBJ2-1|few|TRBD2
CSARPNDGAGAVYNEQFF
TGCAGTGCTAGACCTAACGACGGAGCGGGAGCGGTCTACAATGAGCAGTTCTTC
>TRBV20-1|TRBJ2-1|.|.
CSARGETINEQFF
TGCAGTGCTAGAGGAGAGACTATCAATGAGCAGTTCTTC
>TRBV4-3|TRBJ2-7|few|TRBD2
CASSQDRLAGQAYEQYF
TGCGCCAGCAGCCAAGATCGGCTAGCGGGCCAAGCCTACGAGCAGTACTTC
>TRBV7-9|TRBJ2-1|.|.
CASSLIPTGLNEQFF
TGTGCCAGCAGCTTAATTCCGACAGGCCTGAATGAGCAGTTCTTC
>TRBV7-2|TRBJ2-2|.|TRBD2
CASSFRGRAAIGELFF
TGTGCCAGCAGCTTTCGAGGGAGGGCCGCGATCGGGGAGCTGTTTTTT